These T cell receptor beta chains were read from a single sample in a study of liver allograft versus peripheral blood T cells. TCRdb re-analysed the reads in MiXCR, keeping a single row per CDR3 protein. The sample carries about 9,200 distinct CDR3 sequences, more than 25% recorded once. The receptors stem from a human patient who had a liver transplant. Some T cells may be supplied by the graft donor. The CDR3 runs from the conserved cysteine through the conserved F or W. For some rows the clone size is stated as once, few or many, or as a class when expanded; others skip it.

v_gene: TRBV28; j_gene: TRBJ2-7; abundance: medium-sized; CDR3aa: CASSHYTGGLGEQYF
v_gene: TRBV28; j_gene: TRBJ1-2; abundance: medium-sized; CDR3aa: CASSPPGGNYGYTF
v_gene: TRBV7-2; j_gene: TRBJ1-5; abundance: .; CDR3aa: CASSLRRGYNQPQHF
v_gene: TRBV9; j_gene: TRBJ2-1; abundance: few; CDR3aa: CASSVDEGGNINEQFF
v_gene: TRBV18; j_gene: TRBJ2-7; abundance: many; CDR3aa: CASSPQMLGGEQYF
v_gene: TRBV6-2/TRBV6-3; j_gene: TRBJ2-1; abundance: few; CDR3aa: CASGQTHNEQFF
v_gene: TRBV29-1; j_gene: TRBJ1-1; abundance: many; CDR3aa: CSVEQVLNTEAFF
v_gene: TRBV20-1; j_gene: TRBJ2-3; abundance: .; CDR3aa: CSARDLGSGLSTDTQYF
v_gene: TRBV20-1; j_gene: TRBJ2-7; abundance: few; CDR3aa: CSARDFLDAAPYEQYF
v_gene: TRBV7-9; j_gene: TRBJ2-1; abundance: .; CDR3aa: CASSLGVAAGGRNEQFF
v_gene: TRBV20-1; j_gene: TRBJ1-2; abundance: few; CDR3aa: CSARFGGDYGYTF
v_gene: TRBV7-9; j_gene: TRBJ2-2; abundance: .; CDR3aa: CASSPGDTGELFF
v_gene: TRBV29-1; j_gene: TRBJ2-1; abundance: medium-sized; CDR3aa: CSVEGGAGDEQFF
v_gene: TRBV6-2/TRBV6-3; j_gene: TRBJ1-1; abundance: .; CDR3aa: CASSYDTEAFF
v_gene: TRBV20-1; j_gene: TRBJ1-1; abundance: .; CDR3aa: CSDRGLNTEAFF
v_gene: TRBV30; j_gene: TRBJ1-6; abundance: medium-sized; CDR3aa: CAWTTWTGGNSPLHF